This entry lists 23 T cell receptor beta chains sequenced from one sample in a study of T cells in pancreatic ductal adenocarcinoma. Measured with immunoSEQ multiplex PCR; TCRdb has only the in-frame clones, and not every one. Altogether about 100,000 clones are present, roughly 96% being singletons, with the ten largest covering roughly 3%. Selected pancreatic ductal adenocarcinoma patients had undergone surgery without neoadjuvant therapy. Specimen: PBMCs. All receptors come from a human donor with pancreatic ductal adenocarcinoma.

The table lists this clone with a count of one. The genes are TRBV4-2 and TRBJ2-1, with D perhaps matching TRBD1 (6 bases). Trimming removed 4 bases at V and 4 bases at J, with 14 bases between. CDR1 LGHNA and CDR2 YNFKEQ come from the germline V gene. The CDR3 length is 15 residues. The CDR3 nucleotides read TGTGCCAGCAGCCTGTCCCGGACAGTTTACAATGAGCAGTTCTTC. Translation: CASSLSRTVYNEQFF.

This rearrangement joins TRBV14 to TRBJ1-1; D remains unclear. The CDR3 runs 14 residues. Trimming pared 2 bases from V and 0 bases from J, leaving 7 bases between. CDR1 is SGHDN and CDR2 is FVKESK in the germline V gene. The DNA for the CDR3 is TGTGCCAGCAGCCAACGAGGCCTGAACACTGAAGCTTTCTTT. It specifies CASSQRGLNTEAFF. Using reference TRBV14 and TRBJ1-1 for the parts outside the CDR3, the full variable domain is EAGVTQFPSHSVIEKGQTVTLRCDPISGHDNLYWYRRVMGKEIKFLLHFVKESKQDESGMPNNRFLAERTGGTYSTLKVQPAELEDSGVYFCASSQRGLNTEAFFGQGTRLTVV.

Written as DNA, the CDR3 is TGTGCCAGTAGTATAGGGACAGGGGCGATGAACACTGAAGCTTTCTTT. Translated: CASSIGTGAMNTEAFF. V gene TRBV19 combines with J gene TRBJ1-1; 9 bases match TRBD1. The CDR3 contains 16 residues. Germline lookup yields CDR1 LNHDA and CDR2 SQIVND (reference sequence). V shed 1 base and J 0 bases; nucleotides not matched to a gene: 3.

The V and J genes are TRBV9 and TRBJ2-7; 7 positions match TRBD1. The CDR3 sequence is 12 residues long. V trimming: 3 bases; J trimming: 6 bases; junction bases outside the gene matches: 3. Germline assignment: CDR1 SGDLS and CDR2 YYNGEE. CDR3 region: CASSGQGSEQYF. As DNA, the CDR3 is TGTGCCAGCAGCGGACAGGGTTCCGAGCAGTACTTC.

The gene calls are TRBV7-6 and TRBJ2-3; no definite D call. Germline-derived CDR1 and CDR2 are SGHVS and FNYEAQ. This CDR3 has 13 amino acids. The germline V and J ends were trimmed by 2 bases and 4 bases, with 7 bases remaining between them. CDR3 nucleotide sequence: TGTGCCAGCAGCTTAAACTCGGCAGATACGCAGTATTTT. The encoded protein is CASSLNSADTQYF. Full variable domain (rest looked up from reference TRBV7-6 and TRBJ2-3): GAGVSQSPRYKVTKRGQDVALRCDPISGHVSLYWYRQALGQGPEFLTYFNYEAQQDKSGLPNDRFSAERPEGSISTLTIQRTEQRDSAMYRCASSLNSADTQYFGPGTRLTVL.

The chain's CDR3 is CASRTTGPETQYF. The CDR3 DNA reads TGTGCCAGCAGGACAACAGGGCCGGAGACCCAGTACTTC. The chain uses TRBV28 and TRBJ2-5, with D possibly matching TRBD1 (6 bases). The V end was cut by 6 bases, the J end by 5 bases, with 13 bases between. This CDR3 spans 13 amino acids. CDR1 and CDR2 from the germline V gene are MDHEN and SYDVKM. The full variable domain, completed using reference TRBV28 and TRBJ2-5, is DVKVTQSSRYLVKRTGEKVFLECVQDMDHENMFWYRQDPGLGLRLIYFSYDVKMKEKGDIPEGYSVSREKKERFSLILESASTNQTSMYLCASRTTGPETQYFGPGTRLLVL.

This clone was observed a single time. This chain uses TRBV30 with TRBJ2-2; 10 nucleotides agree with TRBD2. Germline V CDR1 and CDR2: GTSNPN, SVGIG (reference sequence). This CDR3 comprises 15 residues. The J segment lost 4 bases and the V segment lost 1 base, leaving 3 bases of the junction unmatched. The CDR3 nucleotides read TGTGCCTGGAGTGGGATAGCGGGAGGCACCGGGGAGCTGTTTTTT. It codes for CAWSGIAGGTGELFF. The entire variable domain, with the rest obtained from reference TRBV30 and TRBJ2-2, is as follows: SQTIHQWPATLVQPVGSPLSLECTVEGTSNPNLYWYRQAAGRGLQLLFYSVGIGQISSEVPQNLSASRPQDRQFILSSKKLLLSDSGFYLCAWSGIAGGTGELFFGEGSRLTVL.

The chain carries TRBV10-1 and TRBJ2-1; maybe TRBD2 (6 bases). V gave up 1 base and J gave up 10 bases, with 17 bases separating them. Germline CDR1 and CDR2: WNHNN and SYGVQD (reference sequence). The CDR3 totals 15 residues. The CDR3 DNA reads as TGCGCCAGCAGTGAGTTTACGGGAGAGTTTGGAGAGCAGTTCTTC. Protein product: CASSEFTGEFGEQFF.

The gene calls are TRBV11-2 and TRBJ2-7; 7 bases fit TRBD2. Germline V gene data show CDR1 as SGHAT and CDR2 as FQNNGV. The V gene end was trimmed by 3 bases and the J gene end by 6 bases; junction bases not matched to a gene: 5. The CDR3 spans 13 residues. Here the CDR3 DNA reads TGTGCCAGCAGCTTTATCGGCGGGGGCGAGCAGTACTTC. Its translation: CASSFIGGGEQYF.

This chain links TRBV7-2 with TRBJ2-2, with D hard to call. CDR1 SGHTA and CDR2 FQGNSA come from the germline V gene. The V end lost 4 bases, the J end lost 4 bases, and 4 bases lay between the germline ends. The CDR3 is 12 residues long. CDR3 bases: TGTGCCAGCAGCTCCTTCACCGGGGAGCTGTTTTTT. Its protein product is CASSSFTGELFF.

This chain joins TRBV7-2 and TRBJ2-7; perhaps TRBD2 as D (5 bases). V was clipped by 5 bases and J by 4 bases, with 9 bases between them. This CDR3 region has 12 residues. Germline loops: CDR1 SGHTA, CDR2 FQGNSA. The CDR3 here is CASSREGYEQYF. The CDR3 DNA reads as TGTGCCAGCAGCCGCGAGGGATACGAGCAGTACTTC.

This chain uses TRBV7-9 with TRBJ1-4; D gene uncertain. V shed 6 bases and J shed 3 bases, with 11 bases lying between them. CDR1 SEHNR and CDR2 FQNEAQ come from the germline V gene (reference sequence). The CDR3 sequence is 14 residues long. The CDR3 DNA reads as TGTGCCAGCAGTCTAGAGCCCGCTAATGAAAAACTGTTTTTT. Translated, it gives CASSLEPANEKLFF.

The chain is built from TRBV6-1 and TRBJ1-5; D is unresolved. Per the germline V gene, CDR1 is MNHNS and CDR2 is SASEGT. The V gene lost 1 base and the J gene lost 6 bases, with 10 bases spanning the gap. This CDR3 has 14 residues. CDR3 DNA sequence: TGTGCCAGCAGTGAAGACAGTTCGAGTCAGCCCCAGCATTTT. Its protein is CASSEDSSSQPQHF.

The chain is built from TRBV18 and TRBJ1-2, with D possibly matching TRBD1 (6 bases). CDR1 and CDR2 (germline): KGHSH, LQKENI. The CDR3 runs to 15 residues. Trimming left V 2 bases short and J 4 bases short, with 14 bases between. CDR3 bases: TGTGCCAGCTCACCATCCAGGCAGGGGCCCTATGGCTACACCTTC. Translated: CASSPSRQGPYGYTF.

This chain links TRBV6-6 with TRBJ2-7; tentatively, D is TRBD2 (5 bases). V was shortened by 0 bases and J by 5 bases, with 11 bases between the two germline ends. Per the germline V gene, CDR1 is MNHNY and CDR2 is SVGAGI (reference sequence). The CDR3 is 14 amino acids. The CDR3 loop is CASSYSISAHEQYF. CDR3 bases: TGTGCCAGCAGTTACTCGATTAGCGCCCACGAGCAGTACTTC.

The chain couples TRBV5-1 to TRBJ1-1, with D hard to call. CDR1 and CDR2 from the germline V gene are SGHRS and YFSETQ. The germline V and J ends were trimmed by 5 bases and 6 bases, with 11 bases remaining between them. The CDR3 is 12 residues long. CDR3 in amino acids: CASRGPGPEAFF. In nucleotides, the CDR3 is TGCGCCAGCAGGGGCCCAGGCCCTGAAGCTTTCTTT.

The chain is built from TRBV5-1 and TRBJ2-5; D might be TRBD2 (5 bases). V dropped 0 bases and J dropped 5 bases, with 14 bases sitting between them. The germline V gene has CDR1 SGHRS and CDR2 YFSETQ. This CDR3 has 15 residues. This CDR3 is CASSLDHHGMETQYF. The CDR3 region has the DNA TGCGCCAGCAGCTTGGATCATCACGGGATGGAGACCCAGTACTTC.

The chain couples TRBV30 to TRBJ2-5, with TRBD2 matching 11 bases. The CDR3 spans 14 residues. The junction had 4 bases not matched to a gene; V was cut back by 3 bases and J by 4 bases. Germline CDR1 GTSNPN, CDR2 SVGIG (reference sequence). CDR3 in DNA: TGTGCCTGGAGCCGGGGACTAGCGGTAGAGACCCAGTACTTC. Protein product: CAWSRGLAVETQYF.

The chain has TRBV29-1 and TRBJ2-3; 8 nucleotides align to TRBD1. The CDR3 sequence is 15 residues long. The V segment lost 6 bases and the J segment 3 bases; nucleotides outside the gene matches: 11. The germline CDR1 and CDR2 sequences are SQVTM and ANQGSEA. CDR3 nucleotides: TGCAGCGTGTTCCCCTTTGGACAGGGTACAGATACGCAGTATTTT. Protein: CSVFPFGQGTDTQYF.

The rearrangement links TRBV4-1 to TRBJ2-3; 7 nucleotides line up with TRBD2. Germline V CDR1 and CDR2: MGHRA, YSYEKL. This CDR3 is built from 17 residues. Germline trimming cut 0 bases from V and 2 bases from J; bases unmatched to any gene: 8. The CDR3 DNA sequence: TGCGCCAGCAGCCAAGATCTCCTAGCGGAGCTCACAGATACGCAGTATTTT. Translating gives CASSQDLLAELTDTQYF.

The CDR3 region is CASREQGAGGRNQPQHF. For the CDR3, the DNA is TGTGCCAGCAGGGAACAGGGTGCGGGGGGACGCAATCAGCCCCAGCATTTT. This chain uses TRBV2 with TRBJ1-5, with a weak D call TRBD1 (6 bases). Germline values: CDR1 SNHLY, CDR2 FYNNEI. The CDR3 is 17 amino acids. Trimming removed 6 bases from V and 2 bases from J, with 20 bases in between.

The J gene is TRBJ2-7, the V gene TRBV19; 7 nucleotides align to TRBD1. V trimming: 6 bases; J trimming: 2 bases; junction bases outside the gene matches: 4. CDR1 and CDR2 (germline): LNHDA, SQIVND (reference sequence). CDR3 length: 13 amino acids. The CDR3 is CASSTGVAYEQYF. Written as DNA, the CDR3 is TGTGCCAGTAGCACAGGGGTGGCCTACGAGCAGTACTTC.

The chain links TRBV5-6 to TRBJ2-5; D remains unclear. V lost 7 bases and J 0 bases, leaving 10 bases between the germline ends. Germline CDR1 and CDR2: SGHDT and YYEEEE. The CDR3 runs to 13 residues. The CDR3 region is CASHLLYQETQYF. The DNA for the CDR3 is TGTGCCAGCCACTTATTGTACCAAGAGACCCAGTACTTC.